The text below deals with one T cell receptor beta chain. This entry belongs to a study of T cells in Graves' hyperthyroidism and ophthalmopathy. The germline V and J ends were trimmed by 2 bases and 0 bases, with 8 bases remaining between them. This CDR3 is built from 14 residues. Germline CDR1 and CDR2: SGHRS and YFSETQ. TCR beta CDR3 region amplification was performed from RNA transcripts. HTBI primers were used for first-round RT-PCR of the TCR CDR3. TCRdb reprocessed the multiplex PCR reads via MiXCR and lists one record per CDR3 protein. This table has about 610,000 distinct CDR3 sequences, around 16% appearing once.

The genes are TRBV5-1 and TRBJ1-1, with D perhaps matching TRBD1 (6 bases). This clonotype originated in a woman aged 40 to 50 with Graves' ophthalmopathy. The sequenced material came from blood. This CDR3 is CASSFGGLNTEAFF. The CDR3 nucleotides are TGCGCCAGCAGCTTCGGGGGGCTGAACACTGAAGCTTTCTTT.